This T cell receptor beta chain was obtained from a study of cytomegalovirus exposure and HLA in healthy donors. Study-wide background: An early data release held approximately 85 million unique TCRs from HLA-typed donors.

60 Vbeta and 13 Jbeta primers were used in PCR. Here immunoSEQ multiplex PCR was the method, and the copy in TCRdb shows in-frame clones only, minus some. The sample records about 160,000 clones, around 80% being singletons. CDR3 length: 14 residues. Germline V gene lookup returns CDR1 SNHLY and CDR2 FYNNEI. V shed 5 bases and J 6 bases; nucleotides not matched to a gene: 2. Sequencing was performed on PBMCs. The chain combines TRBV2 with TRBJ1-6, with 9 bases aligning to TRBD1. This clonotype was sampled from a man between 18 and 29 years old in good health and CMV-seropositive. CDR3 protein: CASSPGQGNSPLHF. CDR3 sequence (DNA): TGTGCCAGCAGTCCGGGACAGGGTAATTCACCCCTCCACTTT.